This TCR beta chain was identified during a study of cytomegalovirus exposure and HLA in healthy donors. Background on the study: Early release data held 75 million to 90 million unique TCRs from HLA-typed donors. Study-wide points: Later examination showed HLA-associated TCR beta chains had greater clonal expansion than equally common others. Analyzed later, most CMV-associated TCR beta chains appeared HLA-restricted.

Details on this clone: Its matching antigen is unknown.

Trimming left V 7 bases short and J 3 bases short, with 10 bases between. CDR3 size: 13 residues. The germline V gene has CDR1 SEHNR and CDR2 FQNEAQ (reference sequence). Each donor was nominally healthy when sampled (though unrecorded immune exposures were likely). PCR amplification relied on 60 Vbeta primers (plus 13 Jbeta primers). Sequencing was performed with immunoSEQ multiplex PCR; in TCRdb, only in-frame clones are kept and a portion is missing. The sample includes some 34,000 clones. The clonotype comes from a man aged 35 to 55 in good health and CMV-seronegative. The chain combines TRBV7-9 with TRBJ1-3; TRBD1 might be the D (5 bases). Sequencing used PBMCs. CDR3 nucleotide sequence: TGTGCCAGCACCCCGGGGGGTGGAAACACCATATATTTT. This gives the protein CASTPGGGNTIYF.